This T cell receptor beta chain stems from a study of control samples from healthy donors and cancer patients (dated by TCRdb to about 2020). Relative to germline, V is missing 4 bases and J is missing 5 bases, with 4 bases of the junction outside any gene match. The CDR3 has 15 amino acids, counting the end cysteine and phenylalanine. Only the CDR3 portion is preserved as DNA: 45 bases, with reading frame beginning at the first base. Sequences SGHVS (CDR1) and FQNEAQ (CDR2) are obtained from the germline V gene. Details on this clone: Its antigen remains unidentified. The sample holds no much larger clone one base away, and base qualities are not on file.

Library preparation used the immunoSEQ multiplex PCR assay. This is the immuneACCESS table as TCRdb keeps it, with only in-frame sequences that have V and J called. A part of the clones is gone; compared with another copy, unresolved V genes explain less than half, and the rest is unexplained. The sample includes 130,000 or so clones, with about 88% observed a single time. The ten top clones hold 3.2% of the sample. The chain joins TRBV7-8 to TRBJ2-5, with 13 bases matching TRBD2. The sequenced sample was blood. This TCR was recovered from a man aged 45-60 years in good health. The CDR3 reads as follows: CASSSGTSGVETQYF. The DNA reads as follows: TGTGCCAGCAGCTCCGGGACTAGCGGGGTTGAGACCCAGTACTTC.